The 9 T cell receptor beta chains reported below all come from one sample, sequenced in a study of patients and donors after allogeneic stem cell transplantation. TCRdb redid the calling of the RT-PCR reads with MiXCR, one entry per CDR3 protein. The sample includes about 960,000 distinct CDR3 sequences, roughly 18% of them seen just once. What was sequenced was blood, either unsorted or a sorted T cell fraction (not recorded which). The source of these receptors is a human donor who was either an allogeneic HSCT recipient or a stem cell or donor lymphocyte infusion donor (not recorded which). It is not recorded whose cells these are; they may come from a transplant donor.

This clonotype was counted a few times. The V and J genes are TRBV6-5 and TRBJ2-7; TRBD1 matches 9 bases. Germline lookup yields CDR1 MNHEY and CDR2 SVGAGI. This CDR3 comprises 15 residues. Unmatched junction bases numbered 9, after V lost 4 bases and J lost 5 bases. This chain's CDR3 is CASSSSRTGEDEQYF. The CDR3 bases are TGTGCCAGCAGTTCCTCCCGGACAGGGGAAGACGAGCAGTACTTC.

This clonotype has a count of ten or more. J is TRBJ2-1 and V is TRBV5-1; 10 bases align to TRBD2. The CDR3 loop spans 15 amino acids. V dropped 5 bases and J dropped 6; count of bases not matched to a gene: 8. Looked up from germline, CDR1 is SGHRS and CDR2 is YFSETQ. DNA of the CDR3: TGCGCCAGCAGTCCAACTAGCGGGACCTTCAATGAGCAGTTCTTC. This translates into CASSPTSGTFNEQFF. Together with reference TRBV5-1 and TRBJ2-1, the CDR3 gives the full variable domain: KAGVTQTPRYLIKTRGQQVTLSCSPISGHRSVSWYQQTPGQGLQFLFEYFSETQRNKGNFPGRFSGRQFSNSRSEMNVSTLELGDSALYLCASSPTSGTFNEQFFGPGTRLTVL.

This sequence joins TRBV5-5 and TRBJ2-2; 9 nucleotides align to TRBD2. Germline lookup yields CDR1 SGHKS and CDR2 YYEKEE (reference sequence). The CDR3 is 15 amino acids. The J segment lost 7 bases and the V segment lost 7 bases, leaving 11 bases of the junction unmatched. The chain's CDR3 is CASGGTSNSLGELFF. The CDR3 DNA sequence: TGTGCCAGCGGCGGGACTAGCAATAGTCTCGGGGAGCTGTTTTTT.

This clonotype was detected a few times. The chain carries TRBV5-1 and TRBJ2-1, with D hard to call. There are 15 residues in the CDR3. V lost 0 bases to trimming and J lost 5 bases, with 12 bases between them. Germline V gives CDR1 SGHRS, CDR2 YFSETQ. The CDR3 spells CASSLEAVLHNEQFF. The CDR3 DNA sequence: TGCGCCAGCAGCTTGGAGGCGGTCTTACACAATGAGCAGTTCTTC. The full variable domain, completed using reference TRBV5-1 and TRBJ2-1, is KAGVTQTPRYLIKTRGQQVTLSCSPISGHRSVSWYQQTPGQGLQFLFEYFSETQRNKGNFPGRFSGRQFSNSRSEMNVSTLELGDSALYLCASSLEAVLHNEQFFGPGTRLTVL.

This clonotype was observed at least ten times. The CDR3 spells CASSLRHEQYF. CDR3 nucleotides: TGTGCCAGCAGCTTGAGGCACGAGCAGTACTTC. V and J are TRBV12-3 or TRBV12-4 and TRBJ2-7; D is unresolved. Trimming pared 6 bases from V and 5 bases from J, leaving 8 bases between. The CDR3 spans 11 residues.

With regard to this clonotype: Sequence at one end of the junction differs from germline and may be a read error. V gene TRBV20-1 combines with J gene TRBJ2-3, with 13 bases that match TRBD2. Germline lookup yields CDR1 DFQATT and CDR2 SNEGSKA (reference sequence). This CDR3 contains 15 residues. The CDR3 coding sequence is TGCAGTGCCCAGGGGACTAGCGGGACCACAGATACGAAGTATTTT. As protein: CSAQGTSGTTDTKYF.

This chain links TRBV4-3 with TRBJ1-6; 9 bases map to TRBD1. Germline-derived CDR1 and CDR2 are LGHNA and YSLEER. The CDR3 spans 15 residues. With 1 base clipped from V and 5 bases from J, the junction kept 0 bases outside the gene matches. This chain's CDR3 is CASSQGTGDNSPLHF. The CDR3 DNA is TGCGCCAGCAGCCAAGGGACAGGGGATAATTCACCCCTCCACTTT.

This clonotype came up a few times. The chain links TRBV6-1 to TRBJ1-3; D gene ambiguous. The CDR3 loop spans 17 amino acids. Germline values: CDR1 MNHNS, CDR2 SASEGT. Trimming stripped 7 bases from V and 1 base from J, with 20 bases between. The CDR3 nucleotides are TGTGCCAGCAACCTCCGCTGGAGGGAAACGTCTGGAAACACCATATATTTT. This codes for CASNLRWRETSGNTIYF.

This chain links TRBV12-3 or TRBV12-4 with TRBJ1-1, with D uncertain. The CDR3 extends over 14 amino acids. The V gene lost 2 bases and the J gene lost 2 bases, with 9 bases spanning the gap. CDR3 sequence (DNA): TGTGCCAGCAGTTTAACGAGATTTAACACTGAAGCTTTCTTT. The encoded protein is CASSLTRFNTEAFF.